This TCR beta chain was captured in a study of cytomegalovirus exposure and HLA in healthy donors. The overall study: In an early release, HLA-typed donors contributed tens of millions of unique TCR sequences.

Samples came from healthy bone marrow donors. Trimming removed 2 bases at V and 5 bases at J, with 7 bases between. The CDR3 has 12 residues. The germline V gene encodes CDR1 SNHLY and CDR2 FYNNEI. It was with 60 Vbeta and 13 Jbeta primers that the PCR ran. The table came from immunoSEQ multiplex PCR; TCRdb's copy has only in-frame clones and leaves some out. Of some 88,000 clones in the sample, 55% to 85% were seen once. The TCR comes from a woman aged 18-29 years in good health and CMV-seropositive. The chain is built from TRBV2 and TRBJ2-7; tentatively, D is TRBD1 (5 bases). Sequenced input: PBMCs. The CDR3 sequence is CASSELGDEQYF. For the CDR3, the DNA is TGTGCCAGCAGTGAATTAGGGGACGAGCAGTACTTC.